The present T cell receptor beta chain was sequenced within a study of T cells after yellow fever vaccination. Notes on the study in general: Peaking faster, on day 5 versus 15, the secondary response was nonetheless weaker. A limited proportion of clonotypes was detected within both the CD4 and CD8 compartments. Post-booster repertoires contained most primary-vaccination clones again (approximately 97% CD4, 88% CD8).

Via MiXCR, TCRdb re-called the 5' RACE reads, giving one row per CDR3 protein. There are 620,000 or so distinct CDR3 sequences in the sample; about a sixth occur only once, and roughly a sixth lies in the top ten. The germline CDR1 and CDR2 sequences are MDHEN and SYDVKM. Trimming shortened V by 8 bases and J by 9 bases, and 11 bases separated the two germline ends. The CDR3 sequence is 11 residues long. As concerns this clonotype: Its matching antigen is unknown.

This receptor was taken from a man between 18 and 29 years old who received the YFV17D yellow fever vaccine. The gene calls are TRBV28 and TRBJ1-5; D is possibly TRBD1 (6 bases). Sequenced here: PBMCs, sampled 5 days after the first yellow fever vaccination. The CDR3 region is CASQGRRPQHF. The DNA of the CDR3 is TGTGCCAGCCAGGGGAGGCGGCCCCAGCATTTT.